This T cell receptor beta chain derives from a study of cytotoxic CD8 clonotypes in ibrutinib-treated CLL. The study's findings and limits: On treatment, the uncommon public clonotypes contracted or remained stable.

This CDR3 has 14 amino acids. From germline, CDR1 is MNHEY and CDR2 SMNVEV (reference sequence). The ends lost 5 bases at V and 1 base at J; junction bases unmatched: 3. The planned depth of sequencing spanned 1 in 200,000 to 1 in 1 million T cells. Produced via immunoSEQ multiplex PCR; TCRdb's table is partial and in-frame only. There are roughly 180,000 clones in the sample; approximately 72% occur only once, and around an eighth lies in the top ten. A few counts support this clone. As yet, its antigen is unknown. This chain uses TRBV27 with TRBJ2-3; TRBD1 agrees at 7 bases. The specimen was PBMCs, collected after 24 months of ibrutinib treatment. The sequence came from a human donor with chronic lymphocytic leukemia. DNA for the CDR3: TGTGCCAGCAGTCCAGGGACAGGCACAGATACGCAGTATTTT. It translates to CASSPGTGTDTQYF.